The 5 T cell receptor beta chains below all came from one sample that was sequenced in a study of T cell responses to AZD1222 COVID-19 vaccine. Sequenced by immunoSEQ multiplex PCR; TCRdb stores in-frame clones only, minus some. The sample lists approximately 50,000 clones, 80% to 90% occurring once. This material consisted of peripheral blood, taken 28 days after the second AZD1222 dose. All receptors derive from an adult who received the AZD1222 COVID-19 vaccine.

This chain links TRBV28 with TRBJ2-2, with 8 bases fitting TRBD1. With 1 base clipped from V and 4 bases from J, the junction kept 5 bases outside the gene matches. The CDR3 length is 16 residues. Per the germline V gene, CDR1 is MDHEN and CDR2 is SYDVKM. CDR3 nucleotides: TGTGCCAGCAGTTTATTGGGTACAGGGGGCACCGGGGAGCTGTTTTTT. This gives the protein CASSLLGTGGTGELFF. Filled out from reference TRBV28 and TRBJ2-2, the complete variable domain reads DVKVTQSSRYLVKRTGEKVFLECVQDMDHENMFWYRQDPGLGLRLIYFSYDVKMKEKGDIPEGYSVSREKKERFSLILESASTNQTSMYLCASSLLGTGGTGELFFGEGSRLTVL.

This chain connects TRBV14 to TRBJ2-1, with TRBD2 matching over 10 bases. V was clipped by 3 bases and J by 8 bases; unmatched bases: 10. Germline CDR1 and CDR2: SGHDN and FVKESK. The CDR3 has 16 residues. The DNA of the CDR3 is TGTGCCAGCAGCCAGTTCGGGCAGCGGGAGGGCGATGAGCAGTTCTTC. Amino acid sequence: CASSQFGQREGDEQFF.

The CDR3 protein is CASTPDGGNQPQHF. The DNA for the CDR3 is TGTGCCAGCACCCCCGACGGGGGCAATCAGCCCCAGCATTTT. The chain has TRBV2 and TRBJ1-5, with D unresolved. From germline, CDR1 is SNHLY and CDR2 FYNNEI. V was trimmed by 7 bases and J by 2 bases, leaving 12 bases between them. This CDR3 has 14 residues.

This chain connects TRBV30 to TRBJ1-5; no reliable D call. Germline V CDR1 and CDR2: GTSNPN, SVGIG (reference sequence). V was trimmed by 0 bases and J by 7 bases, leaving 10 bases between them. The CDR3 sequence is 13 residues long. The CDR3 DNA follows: TGTGCCTGGAGTGTGGGGTTAAGGCAGCCCCAGCATTTT. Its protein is CAWSVGLRQPQHF. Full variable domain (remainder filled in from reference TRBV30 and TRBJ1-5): SQTIHQWPATLVQPVGSPLSLECTVEGTSNPNLYWYRQAAGRGLQLLFYSVGIGQISSEVPQNLSASRPQDRQFILSSKKLLLSDSGFYLCAWSVGLRQPQHFGDGTRLSIL.

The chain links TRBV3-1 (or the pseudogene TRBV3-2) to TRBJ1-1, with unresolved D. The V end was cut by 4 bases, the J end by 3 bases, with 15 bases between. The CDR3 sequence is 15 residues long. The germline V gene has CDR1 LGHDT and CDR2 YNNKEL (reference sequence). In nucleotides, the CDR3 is TGTGCCAGCAGCCCCCGGCGACGTGGGGACACTGAAGCTTTCTTT. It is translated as CASSPRRRGDTEAFF.